This entry concerns a single T cell receptor beta chain. The antigen remains unidentified. The source of the sample is a study of early stage breast cancer tumors. As for the study in general: Approximately 10-fold was the mean read coverage per sample. General observations from the study: Most shared enriched TCRB sequences were commonly generated ones. Blood repertoires resembled normal breast more than tumor. Compared with adjacent normal breast, tumors showed around 2.7-fold denser, more clonal T cells.

CDR1 MNHEY and CDR2 SMNVEV come from the germline V gene (reference sequence). With V trimmed by 2 bases and J by 5 bases, 9 bases remained unmatched. This CDR3 contains 16 residues. Using immunoSEQ multiplex PCR, the repertoire was profiled, and TCRdb retains in-frame clones only, with some absent. The table shows 70,000 or so clones, with approximately 84% occurring only once. The sequence came from a middle-aged person with breast cancer. The sample taken for sequencing was blood. V and J are TRBV27 and TRBJ1-1; 9 nucleotides line up with TRBD1. CDR3 amino acids: CASSLLPGTGKTEAFF. The CDR3 nucleotides read TGTGCCAGCAGTTTACTACCCGGGACAGGGAAAACTGAAGCTTTCTTT.